This paragraph covers one T cell receptor beta chain sequence. These data come from a study of shared T cell receptors in the human thymus. TCRdb's table, derived via immunoSEQ multiplex PCR, lists solely in-frame clones and lacks some. The table shows about 660,000 clones, with around 87% occurring only once. Separately, the same data were catalogued under a study of human thymus T cells. Per that study: Corrective surgery for congenital heart defects was being performed on the healthy Finnish infants who were the donors. Thymic samples were excised during corrective heart operations. Gene usage (both V and J) appeared biased in thymic and blood repertoires. Unrelated individuals had highly overlapping thymic repertoires, as reported in related research.

The sequence derives from a boy less than two years old with a congenital heart defect. Sequencing was performed on thymocytes.

The CDR3: CASSFQRESPSTDTQYF. CDR3 sequence (DNA): TGTGCCAGCAGCTTCCAGCGGGAGAGCCCTAGCACAGATACGCAGTATTTT. The chain couples TRBV7-9 to TRBJ2-3; 8 nucleotides align to TRBD2. From germline, CDR1 is SEHNR and CDR2 FQNEAQ (reference sequence). The CDR3 covers 17 residues. The trim removed 3 bases at V and 0 bases at J, leaving 8 bases unmatched.